This T cell receptor (beta chain) was sequenced for a study of OX40 agonist ivuxolimab in advanced cancers. Across the study: Ivuxolimab, an agonist antibody against OX40 (CD134), was given to patients.

The repertoire was sequenced with immunoSEQ multiplex PCR; TCRdb's copy has only in-frame clones and lacks some. This repertoire shows tens of thousands of clones, approximately 85% found once; its top ten account for less than 6%. Study conclusions and caveats: At doses 0.1 to 3.0 mg/kg, CD4+ and CD8+ clones expanded. Partly responding patients at 0.1-3.0 mg/kg showed some of the smallest clonal expansion.

As concerns this clone: What it binds is not known.

Trimming cost V 1 base and J 9 bases, with 7 bases left between them. This CDR3 spans 12 amino acids. CDR1 and CDR2 (germline): SEHNR, FQNEAQ (reference sequence). The chain joins TRBV7-9 to TRBJ1-5; D might be TRBD1 (6 bases). The sequence was collected from an adult with an advanced solid tumor such as melanoma, head and neck, liver or kidney cancer. The source material was CD4+ or CD8+ T cells sorted from blood, sampled in a trial of the OX40 agonist ivuxolimab. The CDR3 loop is CASSLVGGPQHF. The CDR3, as DNA: TGTGCCAGCAGCTTAGTAGGGGGGCCCCAGCATTTT.